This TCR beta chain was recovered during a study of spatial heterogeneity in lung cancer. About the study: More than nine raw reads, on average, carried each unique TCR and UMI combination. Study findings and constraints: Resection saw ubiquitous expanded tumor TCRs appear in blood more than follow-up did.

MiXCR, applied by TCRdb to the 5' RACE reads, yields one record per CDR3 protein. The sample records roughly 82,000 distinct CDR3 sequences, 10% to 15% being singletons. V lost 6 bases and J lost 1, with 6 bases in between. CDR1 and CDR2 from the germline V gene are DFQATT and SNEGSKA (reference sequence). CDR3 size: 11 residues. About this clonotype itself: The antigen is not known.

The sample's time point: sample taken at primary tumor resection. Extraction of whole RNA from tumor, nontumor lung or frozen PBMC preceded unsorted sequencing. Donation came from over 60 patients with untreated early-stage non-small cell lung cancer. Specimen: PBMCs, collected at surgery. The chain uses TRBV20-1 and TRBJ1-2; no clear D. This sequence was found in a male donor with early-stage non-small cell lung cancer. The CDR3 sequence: CSAHYNYGYTF. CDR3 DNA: TGCAGTGCCCACTATAACTATGGCTACACCTTC.